The sequence of this T cell receptor beta chain was determined in a study of OX40 agonist ivuxolimab in advanced cancers. CDR3 length: 15 amino acids. The J segment lost 0 bases and the V segment lost 5 bases, leaving 6 bases of the junction unmatched. In germline, CDR1 is SGHVS, CDR2 FNYEAQ. Libraries were prepared by immunoSEQ multiplex PCR; TCRdb keeps only in-frame clonotypes and omits some of them. The sample contains fewer than 25,000 clones, 85% of which appear only once. The receptor's source is an adult with an advanced solid tumor such as melanoma, head and neck, liver or kidney cancer. The specimen comprised CD4+ or CD8+ T cells sorted from blood, sampled in a trial of the OX40 agonist ivuxolimab. The V and J genes are TRBV7-6 and TRBJ1-2; 7 bases are a match to TRBD1. CDR3 sequence: CASSRRQGANYGYTF. The CDR3 DNA is TGTGCCAGCAGCCGCCGACAGGGAGCTAACTATGGCTACACCTTC. The full variable domain, rest sourced from reference TRBV7-6 and TRBJ1-2, is GAGVSQSPRYKVTKRGQDVALRCDPISGHVSLYWYRQALGQGPEFLTYFNYEAQQDKSGLPNDRFSAERPEGSISTLTIQRTEQRDSAMYRCASSRRQGANYGYTFGSGTRLTVV.